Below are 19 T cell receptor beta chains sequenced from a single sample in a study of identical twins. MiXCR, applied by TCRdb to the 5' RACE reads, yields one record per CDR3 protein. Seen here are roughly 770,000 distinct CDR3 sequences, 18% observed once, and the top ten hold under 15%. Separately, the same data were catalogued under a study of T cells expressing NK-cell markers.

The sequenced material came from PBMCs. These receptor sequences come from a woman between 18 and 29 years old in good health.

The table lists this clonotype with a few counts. CDR3 sequence: CATSGSPHHTQYF. In nucleotides, the CDR3 is TGTGCCACCAGCGGTTCTCCTCACCATACGCAGTATTTT. The rearrangement uses TRBV15 and TRBJ2-3; no clear D. CDR1 is LNHNV, CDR2 YYDKDF, per germline (reference sequence). V lost 5 bases and J 7 bases, leaving 13 bases between the germline ends. The CDR3 contains 13 residues.

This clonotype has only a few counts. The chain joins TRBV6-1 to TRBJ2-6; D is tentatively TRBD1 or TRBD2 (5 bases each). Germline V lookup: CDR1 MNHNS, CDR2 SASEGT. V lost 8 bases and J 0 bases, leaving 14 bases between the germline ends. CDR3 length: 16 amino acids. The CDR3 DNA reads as TGTGCCAGCCAGAGGGACCCGGGCTCTGGGGCCAACGTCCTGACTTTC. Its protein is CASQRDPGSGANVLTF.

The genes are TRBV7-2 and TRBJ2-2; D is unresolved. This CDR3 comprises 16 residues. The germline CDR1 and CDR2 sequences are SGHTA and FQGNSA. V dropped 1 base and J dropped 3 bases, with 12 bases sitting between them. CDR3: CASSLVPAAYTGELFF. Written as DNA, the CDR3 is TGTGCCAGCAGCTTAGTACCCGCTGCTTACACCGGGGAGCTGTTTTTT.

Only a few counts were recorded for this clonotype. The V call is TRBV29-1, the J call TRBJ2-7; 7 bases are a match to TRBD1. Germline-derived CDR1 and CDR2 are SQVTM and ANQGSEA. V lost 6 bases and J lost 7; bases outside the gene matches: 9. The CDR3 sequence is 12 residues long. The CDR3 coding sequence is TGCAGCGTCGCACTGACAGGGCTTGAGCAGTACTTC. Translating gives CSVALTGLEQYF.

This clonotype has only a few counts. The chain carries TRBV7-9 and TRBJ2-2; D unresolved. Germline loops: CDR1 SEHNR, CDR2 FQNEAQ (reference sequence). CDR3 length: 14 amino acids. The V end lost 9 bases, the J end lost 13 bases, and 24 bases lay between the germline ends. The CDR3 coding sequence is TGTGCCAGGTCAGCAGGCCTAACGGCAGCTCGGCTGTTTTTT. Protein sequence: CARSAGLTAARLFF.

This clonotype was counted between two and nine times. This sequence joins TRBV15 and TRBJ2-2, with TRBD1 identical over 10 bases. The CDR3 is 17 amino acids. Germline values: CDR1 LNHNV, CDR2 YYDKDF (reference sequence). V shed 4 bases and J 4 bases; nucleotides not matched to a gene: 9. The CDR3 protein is CATSKPRQGAGTGELFF. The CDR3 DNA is TGTGCCACCAGCAAACCCAGACAGGGGGCAGGCACCGGGGAGCTGTTTTTT.

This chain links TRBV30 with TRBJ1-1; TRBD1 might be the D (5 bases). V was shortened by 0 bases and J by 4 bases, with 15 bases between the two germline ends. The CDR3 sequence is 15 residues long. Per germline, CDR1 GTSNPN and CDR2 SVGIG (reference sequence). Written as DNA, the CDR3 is TGTGCCTGGAGTGTACTTCGGGGGAGGCGCACTGAAGCTTTCTTT. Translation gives CAWSVLRGRRTEAFF.

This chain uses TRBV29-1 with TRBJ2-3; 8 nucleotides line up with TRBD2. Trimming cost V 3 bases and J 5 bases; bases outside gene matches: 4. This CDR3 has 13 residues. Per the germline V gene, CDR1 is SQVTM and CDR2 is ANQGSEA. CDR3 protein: CSVDRGGLDTQYF. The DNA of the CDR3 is TGCAGCGTTGATCGCGGGGGGCTAGATACGCAGTATTTT.

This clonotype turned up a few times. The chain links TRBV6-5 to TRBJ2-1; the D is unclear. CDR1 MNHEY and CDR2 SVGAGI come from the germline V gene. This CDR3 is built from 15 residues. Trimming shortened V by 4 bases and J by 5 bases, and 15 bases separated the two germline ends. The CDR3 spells CASSLRRSGHNEQFF. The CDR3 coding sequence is TGTGCCAGCAGTTTAAGAAGGTCGGGCCACAATGAGCAGTTCTTC.

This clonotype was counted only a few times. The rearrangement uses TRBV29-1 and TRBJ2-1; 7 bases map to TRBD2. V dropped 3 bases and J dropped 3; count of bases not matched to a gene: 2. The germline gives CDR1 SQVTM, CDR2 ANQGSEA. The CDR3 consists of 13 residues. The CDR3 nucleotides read TGCAGCGTTGAGTCTAGCGGCTACAATGAGCAGTTCTTC. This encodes CSVESSGYNEQFF.

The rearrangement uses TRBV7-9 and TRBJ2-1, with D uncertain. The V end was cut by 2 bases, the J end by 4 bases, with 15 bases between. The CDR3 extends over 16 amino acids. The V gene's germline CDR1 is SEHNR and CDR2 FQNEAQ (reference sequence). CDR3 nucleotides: TGTGCCAGCAGCTTAAATAGTAGGTCGAGTTACAATGAGCAGTTCTTC. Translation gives CASSLNSRSSYNEQFF.

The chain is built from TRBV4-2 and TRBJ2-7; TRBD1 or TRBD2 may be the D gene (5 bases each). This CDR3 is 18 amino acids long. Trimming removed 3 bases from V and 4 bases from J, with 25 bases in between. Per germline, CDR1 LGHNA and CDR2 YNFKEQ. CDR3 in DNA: TGTGCCAGCAGCCAGACTGGTGGGGACCCTCTCGGCCTATACGAGCAGTACTTC. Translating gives CASSQTGGDPLGLYEQYF.

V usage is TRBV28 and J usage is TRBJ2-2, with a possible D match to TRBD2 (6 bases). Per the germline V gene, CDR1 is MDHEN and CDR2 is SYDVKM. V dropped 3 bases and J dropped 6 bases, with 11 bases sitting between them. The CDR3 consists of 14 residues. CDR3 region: CASSFSEGSGELFF. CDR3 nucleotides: TGTGCCAGCAGTTTTTCGGAGGGGTCCGGGGAGCTGTTTTTT. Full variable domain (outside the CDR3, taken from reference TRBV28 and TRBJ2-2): DVKVTQSSRYLVKRTGEKVFLECVQDMDHENMFWYRQDPGLGLRLIYFSYDVKMKEKGDIPEGYSVSREKKERFSLILESASTNQTSMYLCASSFSEGSGELFFGEGSRLTVL.

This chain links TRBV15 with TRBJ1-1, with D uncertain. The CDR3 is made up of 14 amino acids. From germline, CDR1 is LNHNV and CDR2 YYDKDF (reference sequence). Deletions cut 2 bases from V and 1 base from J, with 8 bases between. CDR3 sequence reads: CATSRWGRNTEAFF. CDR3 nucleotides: TGTGCCACCAGCAGATGGGGAAGGAACACTGAAGCTTTCTTT.

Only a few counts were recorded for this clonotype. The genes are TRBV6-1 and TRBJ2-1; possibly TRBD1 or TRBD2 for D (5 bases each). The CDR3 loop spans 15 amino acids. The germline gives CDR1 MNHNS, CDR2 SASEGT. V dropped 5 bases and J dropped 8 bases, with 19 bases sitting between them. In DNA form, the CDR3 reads TGTGCCAGCAGTCCCGGACTCTACAGGCGGGATGAGCAGTTCTTC. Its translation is CASSPGLYRRDEQFF.

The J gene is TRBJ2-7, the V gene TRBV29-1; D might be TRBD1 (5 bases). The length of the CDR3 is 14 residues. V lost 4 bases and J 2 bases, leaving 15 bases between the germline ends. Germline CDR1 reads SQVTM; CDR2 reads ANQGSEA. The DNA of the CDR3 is TGCAGCGTTGTGGAAGGGGCCCAACCCTACGAGCAGTACTTC. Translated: CSVVEGAQPYEQYF.

CDR3 coding DNA: TGCGCCAGCGCGCAGGGGCAAGGTTCACCCCTCCACTTT. Its translation is CASAQGQGSPLHF. The J gene is TRBJ1-6, the V gene TRBV5-1, with D possibly being TRBD1 (6 bases). In germline, CDR1 is SGHRS, CDR2 YFSETQ. V shed 7 bases and J shed 9 bases, with 14 bases lying between them. This CDR3 has 13 amino acids.

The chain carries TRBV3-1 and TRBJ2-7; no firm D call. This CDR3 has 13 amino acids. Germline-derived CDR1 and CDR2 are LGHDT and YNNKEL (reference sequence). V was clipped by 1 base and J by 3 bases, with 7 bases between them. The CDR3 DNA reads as TGTGCCAGCAGCCAAGTTGAAGACTACGAGCAGTACTTC. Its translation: CASSQVEDYEQYF.

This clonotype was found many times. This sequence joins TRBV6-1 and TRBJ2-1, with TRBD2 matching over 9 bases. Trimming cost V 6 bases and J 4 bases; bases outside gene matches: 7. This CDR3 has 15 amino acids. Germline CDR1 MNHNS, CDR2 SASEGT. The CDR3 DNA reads TGTGCCAGCAGCCAGATTGCGGGGGGGTACAATGAGCAGTTCTTC. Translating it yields CASSQIAGGYNEQFF.